The 3 T cell receptor beta chains given below trace back to one sample, sequenced in a study of blood T cell repertoires in COVID-19. This table comes from immunoSEQ multiplex PCR, and its TCRdb copy is limited to in-frame clones, with some not included. The sample comprises about 430,000 clones, around 87% of which are singletons, and 0.9% to 1% rests with the top ten. The sample consisted of PBMCs or T cells enriched from blood (not recorded which). The receptors derive from a woman between 25 and 40 years old with acute COVID-19.

The chain combines TRBV7-9 with TRBJ2-3; a possible D gene is TRBD1 (6 bases). Germline assignment: CDR1 SEHNR and CDR2 FQNEAQ (reference sequence). The ends were cut back, 5 bases at V and 5 bases at J, with 8 bases in the middle. The CDR3 sequence is 12 residues long. CDR3 protein: CASSPTGDTQYF. The CDR3 DNA reads as TGTGCCAGCAGCCCGACAGGAGATACGCAGTATTTT.

The V gene is TRBV9, the J gene TRBJ2-2; 7 bases fit TRBD1. This CDR3 is built from 15 residues. CDR1 SGDLS and CDR2 YYNGEE come from the germline V gene. J was trimmed by 3 bases and V by 4 bases; bases with no gene match: 6. In DNA, the CDR3 is TGTGCCAGCAGCATACAGGGGTCTTACACCGGGGAGCTGTTTTTT. Protein sequence: CASSIQGSYTGELFF.

The gene calls are TRBV25-1 and TRBJ1-6, with D perhaps TRBD1 (5 bases). The CDR3 loop spans 15 amino acids. Germline loops: CDR1 MGHDK, CDR2 SYGVNS. CDR3 sequence (DNA): TGTGTCCCCCCGGCGGGGCTTCCCGATAATTCACCCCTCCACTTT. Translating it yields CVPPAGLPDNSPLHF.